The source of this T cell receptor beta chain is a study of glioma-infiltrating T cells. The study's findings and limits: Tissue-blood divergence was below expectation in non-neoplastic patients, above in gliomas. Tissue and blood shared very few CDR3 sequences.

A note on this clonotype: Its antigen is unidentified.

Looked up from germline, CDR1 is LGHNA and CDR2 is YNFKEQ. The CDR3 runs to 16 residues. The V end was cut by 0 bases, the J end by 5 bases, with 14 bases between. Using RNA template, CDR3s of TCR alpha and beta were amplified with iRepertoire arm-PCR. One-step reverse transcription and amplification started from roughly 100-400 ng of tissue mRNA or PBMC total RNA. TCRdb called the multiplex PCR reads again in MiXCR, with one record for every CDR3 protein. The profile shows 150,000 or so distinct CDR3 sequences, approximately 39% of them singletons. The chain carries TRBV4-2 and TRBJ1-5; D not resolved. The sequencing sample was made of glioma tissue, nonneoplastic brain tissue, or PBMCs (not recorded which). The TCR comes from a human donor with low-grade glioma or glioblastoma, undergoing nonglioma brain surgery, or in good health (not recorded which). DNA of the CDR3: TGTGCCAGCAGCCAAGATTTCGGGCAGAACCATCAGCCCCAGCATTTT. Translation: CASSQDFGQNHQPQHF.